This TCR beta chain was captured by sequencing in a study of blood T cell repertoires in COVID-19. About the study: The origin of the acute and convalescent COVID-19 samples was the United States, Italy and Spain. From T cells, B-cell-depleted T cells, or PBMCs came the material, which was cDNA or gDNA.

The CDR3 has 14 residues. Germline CDR1 ENHRY, CDR2 SYGVKD. V trimming: 7 bases; J trimming: 6 bases; junction bases outside the gene matches: 8. Original processing notes: By means of reference gene primer amplification, nucleated cell counts were estimated. Data came from immunoSEQ multiplex PCR; TCRdb stores just in-frame clones and leaves some out. V, J and clone size are those of that table, while D and trimming were read from the DNA. The sample records about 190,000 clones, around 89% being singletons. A few counts support this clone. This receptor was taken from a man between 50 and 59 years old with acute or convalescent COVID-19. This rearrangement joins TRBV10-3 to TRBJ1-5; 8 bases line up with TRBD1. Sequencing used peripheral blood. CDR3 sequence (DNA): TGTGCCATCAACCCAGGGGGCTCTGGTCAGCCCCAGCATTTT. Encoded protein: CAINPGGSGQPQHF.